The 12 T cell receptor beta chains listed next were all sequenced from one sample in a study of blood T cell repertoires in COVID-19. The table came from immunoSEQ multiplex PCR; TCRdb's copy has only in-frame clones and leaves some out. The data contain 89,000 or so clones, 85% of them singletons. Sequenced input: peripheral blood. These receptors all come from an elderly man with acute or convalescent COVID-19.

The chain combines TRBV28 with TRBJ2-1; TRBD2 matches 9 bases. The trim removed 2 bases at V and 4 bases at J, leaving 3 bases unmatched. The CDR3 loop spans 15 amino acids. Per germline, CDR1 MDHEN and CDR2 SYDVKM. The CDR3 protein is CASSLLAGSYNEQFF. CDR3 bases: TGTGCCAGCAGTTTACTAGCGGGATCTTACAATGAGCAGTTCTTC.

The V and J genes are TRBV5-6 and TRBJ2-7; D may be TRBD1 (6 bases). The V gene's germline CDR1 is SGHDT and CDR2 YYEEEE. CDR3 size: 14 residues. The germline V and J ends were trimmed by 3 bases and 3 bases, with 13 bases remaining between them. CDR3 coding DNA: TGTGCCAGCAGCTGGGGACAAGGAGGCTACGAGCAGTACTTC. It specifies CASSWGQGGYEQYF.

The chain joins TRBV5-1 to TRBJ1-6; D is undetermined. V lost 0 bases, J lost 8 bases, and 12 bases lay in between. Germline CDR1 and CDR2: SGHRS and YFSETQ. The CDR3 covers 15 residues. As DNA, the CDR3 is TGCGCCAGCAGCTTGGGCGGGAGTAGTTATTCACCCCTCCACTTT. It codes for CASSLGGSSYSPLHF.

About this clone itself: This same CDR3 is encoded by further DNA sequences in the sample. This chain joins TRBV28 and TRBJ1-5, with 9 bases that match TRBD1. This CDR3 has 14 amino acids. Trimming at V came to 6 bases and at J to 4 bases, leaving 4 bases not matched to a gene. Germline V CDR1 and CDR2: MDHEN, SYDVKM. CDR3 coding DNA: TGTGCCAGCAGGCTGGGACAGGGAAATCAGCCCCAGCATTTT. This encodes CASRLGQGNQPQHF. The full variable domain, rest sourced from reference TRBV28 and TRBJ1-5, is DVKVTQSSRYLVKRTGEKVFLECVQDMDHENMFWYRQDPGLGLRLIYFSYDVKMKEKGDIPEGYSVSREKKERFSLILESASTNQTSMYLCASRLGQGNQPQHFGDGTRLSIL.

The chain has TRBV24-1 and TRBJ1-6; D is unresolved. The germline CDR1 and CDR2 sequences are KGHDR and SFDVKD. The CDR3 runs 15 residues. Trimming took 4 bases from V and 14 from J, leaving 20 bases between them. Written as DNA, the CDR3 is TGTGCCACCAGTGACCCCCAGCTTGGGAGGGCGACCCTCCACTTT. Translating it yields CATSDPQLGRATLHF.

The CDR3 loop is CASSLTIGNEQFF. As DNA, the CDR3 is TGCGCCAGCAGCTTGACTATCGGCAATGAGCAGTTCTTC. This sequence joins TRBV5-1 and TRBJ2-1, with unresolved D. V lost 1 base to trimming and J lost 6 bases, with 8 bases between them. CDR1 SGHRS and CDR2 YFSETQ come from the germline V gene. CDR3 length equals 13 residues.

The chain carries TRBV5-1 and TRBJ1-2; possibly TRBD1 for D (6 bases). V lost 7 bases to trimming and J lost 4 bases, with 14 bases between them. CDR3 length equals 13 residues. Germline V CDR1 and CDR2: SGHRS, YFSETQ. CDR3 loop: CASSHRAAYGYTF. CDR3 DNA sequence: TGCGCCAGCTCCCACAGGGCGGCCTATGGCTACACCTTC.

The rearrangement joins TRBV10-1 to TRBJ2-1; 12 bases are shared with TRBD2. Germline V gene lookup returns CDR1 WNHNN and CDR2 SYGVQD (reference sequence). The CDR3 runs 16 residues. Losses at the gene ends were 1 base for V and 4 bases for J; bases not matched to a gene: 2. The CDR3 sequence: CASSEWTSGTYNEQFF. CDR3 sequence (DNA): TGCGCCAGCAGTGAGTGGACTAGCGGGACGTACAATGAGCAGTTCTTC.

V usage is TRBV3-1 (or the pseudogene TRBV3-2) and J usage is TRBJ2-7, with 10 bases lining up with TRBD1. Trimming at V came to 3 bases and at J to 3 bases, leaving 8 bases not matched to a gene. Looked up from germline, CDR1 is LGHDT and CDR2 is YNNKEL (reference sequence). CDR3 length: 16 residues. CDR3 nucleotide sequence: TGTGCCAGCAGCCACCCCGGACAGGGGGTAGTCTACGAGCAGTACTTC. Translated: CASSHPGQGVVYEQYF.

This chain links TRBV10-3 with TRBJ2-1; D may be TRBD2 (5 bases). CDR1 ENHRY and CDR2 SYGVKD come from the germline V gene. Trimming cost V 6 bases and J 8 bases, with 14 bases left between them. The CDR3 is 13 amino acids. CDR3 protein: CAIRGAERDEQFF. CDR3 nucleotides: TGTGCCATCAGGGGAGCGGAGAGGGATGAGCAGTTCTTC.

The genes are TRBV15 and TRBJ1-1; weak D call: TRBD1 (5 bases). This CDR3 is built from 13 residues. Germline V lookup: CDR1 LNHNV, CDR2 YYDKDF (reference sequence). Between the trimmed V and J ends, which lost 0 bases and 3 bases, there was a span of 5 bases. The CDR3 sequence: CATSRDRDTEAFF. CDR3 in DNA: TGTGCCACCAGCAGAGACAGGGACACTGAAGCTTTCTTT.

V gene TRBV6-6 combines with J gene TRBJ2-7; no clear D. The V gene's germline CDR1 is MNHNY and CDR2 SVGAGI (reference sequence). This CDR3 has 13 residues. V lost 8 bases, J lost 2 bases, and 13 bases lay in between. The CDR3 DNA sequence: TGTGCCAGCGCCAAGGTACGGGCCTACGAGCAGTACTTC. It yields the protein CASAKVRAYEQYF.